This TCR beta chain originates from a study of T-cell reconstitution after alpha-beta-depleted transplantation in children. The TCRbeta library was prepared with unique molecular identifiers. TCRdb independently ran MiXCR on the PCR reads; one entry per CDR3 protein. The table shows around 200,000 distinct CDR3 sequences, with about 9.2% occurring only once. The V end was cut by 5 bases, the J end by 4 bases, with 26 bases between. CDR1 SGHAT and CDR2 FQDESV come from the germline V gene (reference sequence). There are 18 residues in the CDR3. The table lists this clonotype with many counts. The clonotype comes from a human donor who donated a stem cell graft to a child with acute lymphoblastic leukemia. The starting material was PBMCs from the stem cell graft donor, obtained from the stem cell graft. The gene calls are TRBV11-1 and TRBJ2-5; D remains unclear. Here the CDR3 reads CASSNSLSRASRRETQYF. As DNA, the CDR3 is TGTGCCAGCAGCAATTCATTAAGTCGGGCTTCCCGGCGAGAGACCCAGTACTTC. Variable domain in full (rest from reference TRBV11-1 and TRBJ2-5): EAEVAQSPRYKITEKSQAVAFWCDPISGHATLYWYRQILGQGPELLVQFQDESVVDDSQLPKDRFSAERLKGVDSTLKIQPAELGDSAMYLCASSNSLSRASRRETQYFGPGTRLLVL.